This T cell receptor beta chain emerged from a study of regulatory T cells in long-lasting Graves disease. Indicated time point: newly diagnosed GD, antithyroid drugs for less than 3 months. From PBMCs, RNA was extracted and then used to make the TCR library. In its sample, this clonotype was seen a few times. Its specificity is unknown. Whole-study findings and limits: Repertoires from persistent disease leaned toward TRBV28, TRBJ1-2 and TRBJ2-5.

With 1 base removed from V and 7 bases from J, the gap between germline ends came to 4 bases. The CDR3 has 11 amino acids. Looked up from germline, CDR1 is SQVTM and CDR2 is ANQGSEA. Building of the TCR beta libraries involved iRepertoire HTBI primers and Arm-PCR of CDR3 regions. MiXCR, applied by TCRdb to the multiplex PCR reads, yields one record per CDR3 protein. The table includes a few hundred thousand distinct CDR3 sequences, approximately 13% detected once. Separately, the same data were catalogued under a study of T cells in Graves' hyperthyroidism and ophthalmopathy. Per that study: Graves' hyperthyroidism was deemed stable given no ophthalmopathy progression within 18 months. Hyperthyroidism was newly diagnosed in patients aged 18 to 65 (duration under 2 months). A first-round RT-PCR of the TCR CDR3 used the HTBI primer set.

The gene calls are TRBV29-1 and TRBJ1-4; D not resolved. The source is a man aged 25 to 40 with Graves disease. The specimen comprised peripheral blood mononuclear cells (PBMCs), sampled at new diagnosis, from a patient treated with antithyroid drugs. CDR3 residues: CSVEGTEKLFF. The CDR3 bases are TGCAGCGTTGAAGGTACTGAAAAACTGTTTTTT.